This T cell receptor beta chain is from a study of blood T cells in healthy people across ages. Combining a sample-barcoded 5' primer with a J-beta primer mix, a second PCR ran for roughly 7 to 11 cycles. TCRdb analysed the 5' RACE reads with MiXCR anew, one entry per CDR3 protein. This table holds roughly 900,000 distinct CDR3 sequences, approximately 49% found once. The sample was blood. This clonotype was sampled from a man aged 25 to 45 in good health.

The CDR3, as DNA: TGTGCCAGCAGCCAATGGGACGGAATGGGAGAAGCTTTCTTT. Protein sequence: CASSQWDGMGEAFF. V and J are TRBV3-1 and TRBJ1-1; D is possibly TRBD1 (5 bases). The V end lost 2 bases, the J end lost 8 bases, and 15 bases lay between the germline ends. Germline CDR1 reads LGHDT; CDR2 reads YNNKEL (reference sequence). CDR3 size: 14 residues.